A selection of T cell receptor beta chains follows, all from one sample in a study of shared clonotypes between healthy human individuals. Sequencing was performed with immunoSEQ multiplex PCR; in TCRdb, only in-frame clones are kept and a portion is missing. This table holds around 2,000,000 clones, around 96% found once. Sequencing was done on a sample of naive CD8+ T cells sorted from blood. These receptors were taken from a young man in good health. CDR3s leave out the opening cysteine and the closing phenylalanine or tryptophan. A D gene is named only where the DNA matches it firmly.

ASRPSTGVRWDTEAF | TRBJ1-1 | TRBV7-9 | . | 15
ASSLASSGQSYNEQF | TRBJ2-1 | TRBV7-6 | TRBD1 | 15
ASSPPSGANEQF | TRBJ2-1 | TRBV18 | TRBD2 | 12
ASSEFLDTQY | TRBJ2-3 | TRBV6-1 | . | 10
ASSLTGSVGNTIY | TRBJ1-3 | TRBV5-1 | . | 13
ASSEASGASYEQY | TRBJ2-7 | TRBV2 | TRBD2 | 13
ASSLAFTSGGQETQY | TRBJ2-5 | TRBV5-1 | TRBD2 | 15
ASSYEAGVTHEQY | TRBJ2-7 | TRBV6-5 | TRBD2 | 13
ASSGSGTGNEKLF | TRBJ1-4 | TRBV6-1 | TRBD1 | 13
ASSRTNGFNEELF | TRBJ1-4 | TRBV6-5 | . | 13
ASSGRDSSYEQY | TRBJ2-7 | TRBV2 | TRBD1 | 12
ASSELQETQY | TRBJ2-5 | TRBV10-2 | . | 10
ASSLMGMEGYT | TRBJ1-2 | TRBV5-1 | . | 11
ASTPWGQSTDTQY | TRBJ2-3 | TRBV27 | TRBD1 | 13